The 13 T cell receptor beta chains below come from one sample, sequenced in a study of blood T cell repertoires in COVID-19. The method was immunoSEQ multiplex PCR; TCRdb's version includes in-frame clones alone and lacks a portion of them. The data show roughly 260,000 clones, under 85% seen once. Specimen: peripheral blood. These receptors came from a woman in her thirties or forties with active or convalescent COVID-19.

The chain uses TRBV18 and TRBJ1-4; 7 bases agree with TRBD1. The V segment lost 2 bases and the J segment 8 bases; nucleotides outside the gene matches: 8. Germline V CDR1 and CDR2: KGHSH, LQKENI. This CDR3 has 15 residues. This CDR3 reads CASSPVRGPGEKLFF. The DNA of the CDR3 is TGTGCCAGCTCACCAGTTAGGGGGCCGGGGGAAAAACTGTTTTTT.

The V call is TRBV7-9, the J call TRBJ1-5, with unresolved D. Germline values: CDR1 SEHNR, CDR2 FQNEAQ (reference sequence). Trimming pared 1 base from V and 0 bases from J, leaving 7 bases between. This CDR3 contains 15 residues. The CDR3 sequence is CASSLGPSSNQPQHF. In DNA, the CDR3 is TGTGCCAGCAGCTTAGGGCCTTCTAGCAATCAGCCCCAGCATTTT.

This clone was observed once. The chain employs TRBV5-1 and TRBJ1-2; 9 nucleotides align to TRBD1. Germline V CDR1 and CDR2: SGHRS, YFSETQ. V dropped 3 bases and J dropped 5; count of bases not matched to a gene: 8. The CDR3 totals 15 residues. The CDR3 nucleotides are TGCGCCAGCAGCTGGGGACAGGGAGGAGAATATGGCTACACCTTC. Translated: CASSWGQGGEYGYTF.

The V and J genes are TRBV2 and TRBJ1-1; no clear D gene. The ends were cut back, 8 bases at V and 3 bases at J, with 13 bases in the middle. In germline, CDR1 is SNHLY, CDR2 FYNNEI. This CDR3 spans 13 amino acids. The CDR3 spells CASLRHLDTEAFF. CDR3 bases: TGTGCCAGCCTAAGACACTTAGACACTGAAGCTTTCTTT.

CDR3 amino acids: CASSEVGRGYEKLFF. The DNA of the CDR3 is TGTGCCAGCAGTGAAGTCGGCAGGGGTTATGAAAAACTGTTTTTT. The chain combines TRBV6-1 with TRBJ1-4; weak D call: TRBD1 (6 bases). Trimming cost V 1 base and J 6 bases, with 12 bases left between them. The CDR3 consists of 15 residues. Germline V gene sequence: CDR1 MNHNS, CDR2 SASEGT.

The chain has TRBV24-1 and TRBJ2-1; weak D call: TRBD2 (6 bases). This CDR3 is 17 amino acids long. CDR1 is KGHDR and CDR2 is SFDVKD in the germline V gene. V shed 3 bases and J shed 6 bases, with 20 bases lying between them. The CDR3 nucleotides read TGTGCCACCAGTGATCCTACCTTTTCCGGGGGTCGCAATGAGCAGTTCTTC. It specifies CATSDPTFSGGRNEQFF.

V is TRBV11-2 and J is TRBJ2-2, with TRBD1 identical over 7 bases. V shed 2 bases and J 5 bases; nucleotides not matched to a gene: 5. The CDR3 loop spans 15 amino acids. Looked up from germline, CDR1 is SGHAT and CDR2 is FQNNGV. The CDR3: CASSLNSQGTGELFF. CDR3 DNA: TGTGCCAGCAGCTTAAATTCACAGGGGACCGGGGAGCTGTTTTTT.

The chain joins TRBV30 to TRBJ1-3; D is undetermined. This CDR3 contains 12 residues. Trimming pared 5 bases from V and 8 bases from J, leaving 13 bases between. In germline, CDR1 is GTSNPN, CDR2 SVGIG (reference sequence). This CDR3 is CAWGEGGDTIYF. Written as DNA, the CDR3 is TGTGCCTGGGGTGAGGGAGGCGACACCATATATTTT.

A few counts support this clone. The gene calls are TRBV12-5 and TRBJ2-7; D is unclear. The CDR3 consists of 15 residues. Looked up from germline, CDR1 is LGHNT and CDR2 is FRNRAP. V lost 4 bases and J lost 2, with 15 bases in between. This CDR3 is CASGSYDPGTYEQYF. The CDR3 coding sequence is TGTGCTAGTGGTTCCTATGACCCAGGAACCTACGAGCAGTACTTC.

This clone was seen once. CDR3 DNA sequence: TGTGCCAGCTCCCCCGGGACAGGGTATCAGCCCCAGCATTTT. This codes for CASSPGTGYQPQHF. The chain joins TRBV18 to TRBJ1-5; 9 nucleotides agree with TRBD1. The CDR3 covers 14 residues. Germline CDR1 and CDR2: KGHSH and LQKENI. J lost 5 bases, V lost 6 bases, and 5 bases had no gene match. Full variable domain (outside the CDR3, taken from reference TRBV18 and TRBJ1-5): NAGVMQNPRHLVRRRGQEARLRCSPMKGHSHVYWYRQLPEEGLKFMVYLQKENIIDESGMPKERFSAEFPKEGPSILRIQQVVRGDSAAYFCASSPGTGYQPQHFGDGTRLSIL.

This rearrangement joins TRBV6-2 or TRBV6-3 to TRBJ2-7; TRBD2 might be the D (6 bases). CDR3 size: 14 residues. Germline CDR1 and CDR2: MNHEY and SVGEGT. Trimming left V 2 bases short and J 2 bases short, with 10 bases between. The CDR3 loop is CASSYGGRPYEQYF. The DNA of the CDR3 is TGTGCCAGCAGTTACGGGGGGAGACCCTACGAGCAGTACTTC.

The rearrangement joins TRBV25-1 to TRBJ1-2; 11 positions agree with TRBD1. The CDR3 loop spans 14 amino acids. Germline V CDR1 and CDR2: MGHDK, SYGVNS. With 6 bases clipped from V and 2 bases from J, the junction kept 2 bases outside the gene matches. CDR3 coding DNA: TGTGCCAGCAGCCGGGACAGGGGGAACTATGGCTACACCTTC. Its translation is CASSRDRGNYGYTF.

The chain has TRBV5-1 and TRBJ2-2, with a weak D call TRBD1 (6 bases). The CDR3 has 15 residues. Germline CDR1 is SGHRS and CDR2 is YFSETQ. V shed 2 bases and J shed 1 base, with 9 bases lying between them. CDR3 nucleotide sequence: TGCGCCAGCAGCTTCAGGGGTCAGAACACCGGGGAGCTGTTTTTT. This codes for CASSFRGQNTGELFF. Full variable domain (outside the CDR3, taken from reference TRBV5-1 and TRBJ2-2): KAGVTQTPRYLIKTRGQQVTLSCSPISGHRSVSWYQQTPGQGLQFLFEYFSETQRNKGNFPGRFSGRQFSNSRSEMNVSTLELGDSALYLCASSFRGQNTGELFFGEGSRLTVL.